This TCR beta chain derives from a study of metastatic and nonmetastatic thyroid tumors. Study-level background: Repertoire comparison spanned blood and tumor or nodule tissue of malignant and benign thyroid patients.

No treatment had been given to any patient before thyroid surgery. In the study's own analysis: Differences in CDR3 between clinicopathological groups were drawn on to build a classifier intended to discriminate distant-metastatic papillary thyroid cancer patients. With MiXCR, TCRdb called clones anew from the PCR reads. TCRdb assigned the V and J calls; the authors' analysis was not used. The table records around 37,000 clones, less than 25% of them present only once. At least ten counts were recorded for this clone. Antigen specificity is unknown. Study conclusions and caveats: As reported, TCR beta diversity in blood and tumor was significantly higher in malignant thyroid tumors than in benign nodules.

Germline V gene sequence: CDR1 LNHDA, CDR2 SQIVND (reference sequence). The CDR3 contains 15 residues. Trimming took 6 bases from V and 4 from J; bases not matched to a gene: 7. The material sequenced was blood. The origin of this receptor is a female donor with papillary thyroid cancer or a benign thyroid nodule (not recorded which). Some clones in this sample may be carry-over from other donors' samples. The chain employs TRBV19 and TRBJ2-7; 12 nucleotides agree with TRBD1. CDR3: CASRPGQGAMYEQYF. The DNA for the CDR3 is TGTGCCAGTAGACCGGGACAGGGGGCTATGTACGAGCAGTACTTC.